This entry concerns a single T cell receptor (beta chain). Its antigen is currently unknown. V lost 5 bases and J lost 4; bases outside the gene matches: 8. Germline V gene lookup returns CDR1 MNHEY and CDR2 SVGAGI. The CDR3 has 14 amino acids. The data originate from a study of cytomegalovirus exposure and HLA in healthy donors. Study-wide points: While the bulk of TCR sequences proved rare, some public TCRs turned up in many donors.

The PCR had 60 Vbeta and 13 Jbeta primers. Only in-frame clones appear in the TCRdb table, and some are missing; sequencing was by immunoSEQ multiplex PCR. This repertoire shows under 200,000 clones, 82% found once; its top ten account for about 0.89%. The sequencing input was PBMCs. J is TRBJ2-7 and V is TRBV6-5; 7 nucleotides agree with TRBD1. This sequence originates from a girl aged 2-10 years in good health and CMV-seropositive. CDR3 protein: CASSEVGDSYEQYF. CDR3 nucleotide sequence: TGTGCCAGCAGTGAAGTTGGGGACAGTTACGAGCAGTACTTC.